This T cell receptor (beta chain) was identified during a study of cytomegalovirus exposure and HLA in healthy donors. Study-wide results and caveats: Later, an analysis showed that TCR beta chains associated with HLA were more clonally expanded than others that were equally common. There were a few CMV-associated chains whose specificity for CMV antigens was confirmed in vitro.

There are 15 residues in the CDR3. CDR1 is LNHDA, CDR2 SQIVND, per germline (reference sequence). The V segment lost 7 bases and the J segment 6 bases; nucleotides outside the gene matches: 12. Primers for the PCR totalled 60 Vbeta and 13 Jbeta. Libraries were prepared by immunoSEQ multiplex PCR; TCRdb keeps only in-frame clonotypes and omits some of them. Counted here are under 150,000 clones, more than 80% occurring once; the ten biggest clones make up under 7%. Note on this clone: As yet, its antigen is unknown.

This receptor was taken from a woman aged 40 to 50 in good health and CMV-seropositive. Sequencing was done on a sample of PBMCs. The rearrangement uses TRBV19 and TRBJ2-1; 7 nucleotides align to TRBD2. The CDR3 nucleotides read TGTGCCAGTACTTTCTCGTCTAGCGGACCCAATGAGCAGTTCTTC. It yields the protein CASTFSSSGPNEQFF.